One sample yielded the 12 T cell receptor beta chains listed below, sequenced in a study of blood T cell repertoires in COVID-19. TCRdb keeps only in-frame clones here, not all; method: immunoSEQ multiplex PCR. The sample shows more than 95,000 clones, about 75% of them seen only once. The specimen sequenced was peripheral blood. These receptors came from a woman aged 70-85 years with acute or convalescent COVID-19.

The rearrangement uses TRBV6-1 and TRBJ1-1; 8 bases line up with TRBD1. The CDR3 totals 16 residues. Germline CDR1 MNHNS, CDR2 SASEGT. V was pared by 3 bases and J by 2 bases, with 8 bases of the junction left unmatched. CDR3: CASSDRTGTGNTEAFF. DNA for the CDR3: TGTGCCAGCAGTGACCGAACCGGGACAGGTAACACTGAAGCTTTCTTT.

The V call is TRBV13, the J call TRBJ1-5, with TRBD1 as a possible D gene (5 bases). The CDR3 extends over 14 amino acids. Germline CDR1 PRHDT, CDR2 FYEKMQ (reference sequence). Trimming took 3 bases from V and 4 from J, leaving 10 bases between them. The CDR3 DNA follows: TGTGCCAGCAGCTTGGGGGGGTCTAATCAGCCCCAGCATTTT. Translation: CASSLGGSNQPQHF. The full variable domain, its missing parts supplied by reference TRBV13 and TRBJ1-5, is AAGVIQSPRHLIKEKRETATLKCYPIPRHDTVYWYQQGPGQDPQFLISFYEKMQSDKGSIPDRFSAQQFSDYHSELNMSSLELGDSALYFCASSLGGSNQPQHFGDGTRLSIL.

The gene calls are TRBV6-1 and TRBJ2-2; D is ambiguous. This CDR3 has 14 residues. Germline loops: CDR1 MNHNS, CDR2 SASEGT. The V and J ends lost 2 bases and 2 bases respectively, with 6 bases between them. CDR3 sequence: CASSETDNTGELFF. The CDR3 region has the DNA TGTGCCAGCAGTGAAACAGATAACACCGGGGAGCTGTTTTTT.

This chain uses TRBV4-3 with TRBJ1-2; D remains ambiguous. CDR1 LGHNA and CDR2 YSLEER come from the germline V gene. Trimming shortened V by 0 bases and J by 1 base, and 9 bases separated the two germline ends. CDR3 size: 15 residues. In nucleotides, the CDR3 is TGCGCCAGCAGCCAAGACGAGGGCATTAACTATGGCTACACCTTC. Amino acids: CASSQDEGINYGYTF.

V gene TRBV27 combines with J gene TRBJ1-1, with unresolved D. The CDR3 contains 15 residues. The V end was cut by 2 bases, the J end by 1 base, with 11 bases between. In germline, CDR1 is MNHEY, CDR2 SMNVEV (reference sequence). This chain's CDR3 is CASSLRSHGNTEAFF. In nucleotides, the CDR3 is TGTGCCAGCAGTTTAAGGAGCCATGGGAACACTGAAGCTTTCTTT.

This clone showed up just a few times. The CDR3 region is CASSIGSYQPQHF. In DNA, the CDR3 is TGTGCCAGTAGTATTGGCAGTTATCAGCCCCAGCATTTT. The chain couples TRBV19 to TRBJ1-5; D remains unclear. Germline CDR1 LNHDA, CDR2 SQIVND (reference sequence). The CDR3 covers 13 residues. The V end was cut by 3 bases, the J end by 5 bases, with 8 bases between.

The genes are TRBV5-1 and TRBJ2-3, with 8 bases identical to TRBD1. CDR3 length: 13 residues. Germline CDR1 reads SGHRS; CDR2 reads YFSETQ. Unmatched junction bases numbered 2, after V lost 4 bases and J lost 4 bases. Here the CDR3 reads CASSVQGADTQYF. The CDR3, as DNA: TGCGCCAGCAGCGTACAGGGGGCAGATACGCAGTATTTT.

This chain connects TRBV12-5 to TRBJ1-5, with TRBD1 matching over 8 bases. Germline V CDR1 and CDR2: LGHNT, FRNRAP. The length of the CDR3 is 14 residues. V was clipped by 6 bases and J by 5 bases; unmatched bases: 6. The CDR3 DNA reads as TGTGCTAGTGGCCCAGACAGGGGTTATCAGCCCCAGCATTTT. As protein: CASGPDRGYQPQHF.

The chain employs TRBV7-8 and TRBJ2-7; no reliable D call. The CDR3 runs 12 residues. Germline-derived CDR1 and CDR2 are SGHVS and FQNEAQ. Trimming stripped 1 base from V and 2 bases from J, with 3 bases between. CDR3 sequence: CASSLGAYEQYF. CDR3 DNA: TGTGCCAGCAGCTTAGGAGCCTACGAGCAGTACTTC.

The chain employs TRBV6-5 and TRBJ1-1, with 7 bases matching TRBD1. V lost 2 bases and J lost 1; bases outside the gene matches: 4. The CDR3 is 15 residues long. Germline V CDR1 and CDR2: MNHEY, SVGAGI. The CDR3, as DNA: TGTGCCAGCAGTTACCGGCACAGGGGGAACACTGAAGCTTTCTTT. Residues: CASSYRHRGNTEAFF.

This sequence joins TRBV28 and TRBJ2-3; 10 bases match TRBD2. Germline V gene lookup returns CDR1 MDHEN and CDR2 SYDVKM. This CDR3 has 17 amino acids. The junction had 6 bases not matched to a gene; V was cut back by 3 bases and J by 0 bases. The chain's CDR3 is CASSFFLAGASTDTQYF. The CDR3 region has the DNA TGTGCCAGCAGTTTCTTTCTAGCGGGGGCTAGCACAGATACGCAGTATTTT.

V usage is TRBV5-6 and J usage is TRBJ1-1; tentative D call: TRBD1 (5 bases). In germline, CDR1 is SGHDT, CDR2 YYEEEE. The CDR3 has 16 amino acids. Trimming cost V 4 bases and J 4 bases, with 20 bases left between them. CDR3 region: CASSLRLGAGSTEAFF. Written as DNA, the CDR3 is TGTGCCAGCAGCCTTAGGTTAGGGGCGGGAAGCACTGAAGCTTTCTTT.